Below are 27 T cell receptor beta chains sequenced from a single sample in a study of blood T cells in healthy people across ages. The authors ran a second PCR of roughly 6 to 12 cycles using a sample-barcoded 5' primer and a J-beta primer mix. TCRdb re-called the 5' RACE reads through MiXCR, storing one row per CDR3 protein. This repertoire shows 1.5 million to 2 million distinct CDR3 sequences, about 31% found once; its top ten account for over 9%. Sequenced material: blood. All receptors come from a woman aged 25 to 39 in good health.

The chain couples TRBV25-1 to TRBJ2-1; a possible D gene is TRBD2 (5 bases). Germline lookup yields CDR1 MGHDK and CDR2 SYGVNS. Trimming took 4 bases from V and 6 from J, leaving 13 bases between them. The CDR3 is made up of 14 amino acids. The CDR3 DNA follows: TGTGCCAGCAGTGGGCTAGCCTCTGCCAATGAGCAGTTCTTC. It codes for CASSGLASANEQFF.

In this sample, this clonotype turned up a few times. The chain carries TRBV4-2 and TRBJ2-7, with D possibly being TRBD1 or TRBD2 (5 bases each). The CDR3 covers 14 residues. Germline CDR1 reads LGHNA; CDR2 reads YNFKEQ. V gave up 3 bases and J gave up 6 bases, with 15 bases separating them. In nucleotides, the CDR3 is TGTGCCAGCAGCCAGTTGGGACCGCGCTGCGAGCAGTACTTC. It yields the protein CASSQLGPRCEQYF.

The gene calls are TRBV4-1 and TRBJ1-5; D not resolved. This CDR3 has 15 amino acids. Trimming left V 6 bases short and J 7 bases short, with 19 bases between. Germline values: CDR1 MGHRA, CDR2 YSYEKL. The CDR3: CASSLKVGSEQPQHF. As DNA, the CDR3 is TGCGCCAGCAGTCTAAAAGTGGGATCGGAACAGCCCCAGCATTTT.

The V call is TRBV7-6, the J call TRBJ2-7, with a possible D match to TRBD1 (5 bases). Per the germline V gene, CDR1 is SGHVS and CDR2 is FNYEAQ. V lost 1 base to trimming and J lost 7 bases, with 11 bases between them. The CDR3 spans 13 residues. CDR3: CASSLEQGQEQYF. The CDR3 region has the DNA TGTGCCAGCAGCTTAGAGCAGGGCCAAGAGCAGTACTTC.

The gene calls are TRBV2 and TRBJ2-5, with D possibly TRBD2 on 6 matching bases. From germline, CDR1 is SNHLY and CDR2 FYNNEI. V lost 2 bases and J lost 2, with 9 bases in between. The CDR3 has 14 amino acids. CDR3 loop: CASSERDSQETQYF. Written as DNA, the CDR3 is TGTGCCAGCAGTGAAAGGGACTCGCAAGAGACCCAGTACTTC.

DNA for the CDR3: TGTGCCTGGAGTTCAGGGGGGTACGAGCAGTACTTC. Its translation is CAWSSGGYEQYF. The chain combines TRBV30 with TRBJ2-5; D is perhaps TRBD1 (7 bases). The end of the DNA is better explained by TRBJ2-7, so the J call may be wrong. The length of the CDR3 is 12 residues. Germline values: CDR1 GTSNPN, CDR2 SVGIG (reference sequence).

The V and J genes are TRBV6-5 and TRBJ2-3, with 7 bases identical to TRBD2. The CDR3 consists of 13 residues. Per the germline V gene, CDR1 is MNHEY and CDR2 is SVGAGI. V lost 6 bases and J lost 10; bases outside the gene matches: 10. CDR3 sequence reads: CASSPRAGDAQYF. Here the CDR3 DNA reads TGTGCCAGCAGCCCAAGGGCGGGGGACGCGCAGTATTTT.

As regards this clonotype: One end of the junction does not line up with germline, which may come from a read error. The chain recombines TRBV9 with TRBJ2-3; no clear D. The CDR3 length is 13 residues. Germline values: CDR1 SGDLS, CDR2 YYNGEE. CDR3 loop: CTSSVELADTQYF. DNA of the CDR3: TGTACCAGCAGCGTAGAGCTTGCAGATACGCAGTATTTT.

This clonotype turned up a few times. V and J are TRBV4-1 and TRBJ2-3; 7 nucleotides agree with TRBD1. The CDR3 extends over 16 amino acids. CDR1 MGHRA and CDR2 YSYEKL come from the germline V gene. Unmatched junction bases numbered 5, after V lost 1 base and J lost 1 base. CDR3 DNA sequence: TGCGCCAGCAGCCAAGGGAAGGGGGCCGGCACAGATACGCAGTATTTT. It encodes CASSQGKGAGTDTQYF.

The rearrangement links TRBV6-5 to TRBJ2-5; weak D call: TRBD1 (6 bases). V shed 0 bases and J shed 0 bases, with 11 bases lying between them. Per the germline V gene, CDR1 is MNHEY and CDR2 is SVGAGI. The CDR3 is 16 residues long. The CDR3 sequence is CASSYSQGRYQETQYF. The CDR3 DNA follows: TGTGCCAGCAGTTACTCACAGGGCCGGTACCAAGAGACCCAGTACTTC.

The gene calls are TRBV5-1 and TRBJ2-7, with D hard to call. This CDR3 has 14 residues. Trimming cost V 4 bases and J 5 bases, with 16 bases left between them. Germline V CDR1 and CDR2: SGHRS, YFSETQ. The CDR3 loop reads CASSDPGGGHEQYF. CDR3 sequence (DNA): TGCGCCAGCAGCGATCCTGGTGGCGGTCACGAGCAGTACTTC. The variable domain in full, with the rest retrieved from reference TRBV5-1 and TRBJ2-7, is KAGVTQTPRYLIKTRGQQVTLSCSPISGHRSVSWYQQTPGQGLQFLFEYFSETQRNKGNFPGRFSGRQFSNSRSEMNVSTLELGDSALYLCASSDPGGGHEQYFGPGTRLTVT.

The J gene is TRBJ2-7, the V gene TRBV2; 7 nucleotides align to TRBD2. Germline V CDR1 and CDR2: SNHLY, FYNNEI. The CDR3 contains 14 residues. J lost 3 bases, V lost 5 bases, and 7 bases had no gene match. CDR3 sequence: CASSLREELYEQYF. CDR3 in DNA: TGTGCCAGCAGTCTCCGGGAGGAACTCTACGAGCAGTACTTC.

This chain joins TRBV3-1 and TRBJ1-2; D is uncertain. Trimming stripped 1 base from V and 7 bases from J, with 4 bases between. This CDR3 comprises 11 residues. Germline values: CDR1 LGHDT, CDR2 YNNKEL (reference sequence). CDR3 amino acids: CASSQGIGYTF. The CDR3 DNA reads as TGTGCCAGCAGCCAAGGTATTGGCTACACCTTC.

For this clonotype: The germline gene is not matched at one end of the junction; a read error may be the cause. The chain employs TRBV3-1 and TRBJ2-6; D not certain. Germline loops: CDR1 LGHDT, CDR2 YNNKEL (reference sequence). CDR3 length: 18 amino acids. The chain's CDR3 is CASSQDAGSFSGVNVLTF. The CDR3 DNA follows: TGTGCCAGCAGCCAAGACGCAGGAAGCTTCTCTGGGGTCAACGTCCTGACTTTC.

There are a few counts of this clonotype. The CDR3 is CASSLEWGLANEQYF. The CDR3 nucleotides are TGTGCCAGCAGCTTAGAATGGGGACTAGCAAACGAGCAGTACTTC. The V call is TRBV7-2, the J call TRBJ2-7, with 9 bases identical to TRBD2. Germline loops: CDR1 SGHTA, CDR2 FQGNSA. CDR3 size: 15 residues. V gave up 1 base and J gave up 5 bases; unmatched junction bases: 6.

This chain uses TRBV9 with TRBJ2-2; D perhaps matches TRBD1 (6 bases). Trimming shortened V by 0 bases and J by 6 bases, and 12 bases separated the two germline ends. The germline CDR1 and CDR2 sequences are SGDLS and YYNGEE. CDR3 length equals 15 residues. This CDR3 is CASSVVRGGAGELFF. The CDR3 bases are TGTGCCAGCAGCGTAGTCAGGGGTGGTGCCGGGGAGCTGTTTTTT. Filled out from reference TRBV9 and TRBJ2-2, the complete variable domain reads DSGVTQTPKHLITATGQRVTLRCSPRSGDLSVYWYQQSLDQGLQFLIQYYNGEERAKGNILERFSAQQFPDLHSELNLSSLELGDSALYFCASSVVRGGAGELFFGEGSRLTVL.

This chain's CDR3 is CASSVEDRVGGKTQYF. CDR3 DNA sequence: TGTGCCAGCAGTGTAGAGGACAGGGTCGGTGGGAAGACCCAGTACTTC. J is TRBJ2-5 and V is TRBV6-1; 8 nucleotides match TRBD1. V shed 4 bases, J shed 6 bases, and the junction held 13 bases outside the gene matches. The CDR3 is 16 residues long. Germline loops: CDR1 MNHNS, CDR2 SASEGT.

The chain links TRBV18 to TRBJ1-3, with TRBD1 matching over 7 bases. From germline, CDR1 is KGHSH and CDR2 LQKENI. The CDR3 is 16 residues long. The V gene end was trimmed by 3 bases and the J gene end by 8 bases; junction bases not matched to a gene: 13. This CDR3 reads CASSPRGGYPPDTIYF. Written as DNA, the CDR3 is TGTGCCAGCTCACCTCGAGGGGGCTATCCCCCGGACACCATATATTTT.

Only a few counts were recorded for this clonotype. This rearrangement joins TRBV12-3 or TRBV12-4 to TRBJ2-2, with D unclear. V was trimmed by 4 bases and J by 7 bases, leaving 4 bases between them. The CDR3 is 11 residues long. The CDR3, as DNA: TGTGCCAGCAGTTCTAGCGGGGAGCTGTTTTTT. The encoded protein is CASSSSGELFF.

A few counts support this clonotype. The V call is TRBV27, the J call TRBJ2-7, with a tentative D call TRBD2 (6 bases). Germline assignment: CDR1 MNHEY and CDR2 SMNVEV (reference sequence). V was cut by 7 bases and J by 1 base, with 8 bases left in between. This CDR3 is 12 amino acids long. This CDR3 is CASMGLSYEQYF. The CDR3 region has the DNA TGTGCCAGCATGGGACTGTCCTACGAGCAGTACTTC.

This clonotype has a handful of counts. A junction end diverges from the germline sequence, so it may reflect a read error. CDR3 amino acids: CAISESILGRTSGANVPTF. The CDR3 DNA reads as TGTGCCATCAGTGAGTCGATTTTAGGACGGACCTCTGGGGCCAACGTCCCGACTTTC. The genes are TRBV10-3 and TRBJ2-6; tentatively, D is TRBD1 (5 bases). Germline assignment: CDR1 ENHRY and CDR2 SYGVKD. CDR3 length: 19 amino acids.

This clonotype has a single count. V is TRBV20-1 and J is TRBJ1-1; 8 bases agree with TRBD1. V lost 4 bases, J lost 8 bases, and 3 bases stayed unmatched. Germline V gives CDR1 DFQATT, CDR2 SNEGSKA (reference sequence). CDR3 size: 11 residues. The CDR3 DNA follows: TGCAGTGCTACCCGGACAGGGGAAGCTTTCTTT. Translated, it gives CSATRTGEAFF.

The chain employs TRBV20-1 and TRBJ2-1, with D tentatively TRBD1 or TRBD2 (6 bases each). Germline CDR1 is DFQATT and CDR2 is SNEGSKA (reference sequence). Trimming removed 5 bases at V and 10 bases at J, with 24 bases between. This CDR3 has 15 residues. The CDR3 DNA is TGCAGTGCTCGCAAATGGCCGGGGGCCATTGAGGAGCAGTTCTTC. Amino acid sequence: CSARKWPGAIEEQFF.

The table lists this clonotype with many counts. The chain joins TRBV5-5 to TRBJ1-1, with a possible D match to TRBD1 (5 bases). Trimming removed 3 bases at V and 1 base at J, with 10 bases between. Germline CDR1 is SGHKS and CDR2 is YYEKEE (reference sequence). The CDR3 is 14 residues long. The CDR3 DNA sequence: TGTGCCAGCAGCTGGGTTCAGGGGAACACTGAAGCTTTCTTT. Translating it yields CASSWVQGNTEAFF.

The chain joins TRBV5-5 to TRBJ2-2, with 8 positions matching TRBD2. V shed 2 bases, J shed 3 bases, and the junction held 6 bases outside the gene matches. The length of the CDR3 is 16 residues. Germline loops: CDR1 SGHKS, CDR2 YYEKEE (reference sequence). CDR3 nucleotides: TGTGCCAGCAGCTTTGCGGGAGGTGGTTACACCGGGGAGCTGTTTTTT. Translation gives CASSFAGGGYTGELFF.

This clonotype came up a few times. The chain carries TRBV20-1 and TRBJ2-7, with 9 bases lining up with TRBD1. Per the germline V gene, CDR1 is DFQATT and CDR2 is SNEGSKA (reference sequence). The CDR3 has 15 residues. After removal of 3 bases from V and 2 bases from J, the junction contained 8 bases not matched to a gene. CDR3: CSAREDRGGPYEQYF. CDR3 DNA sequence: TGCAGTGCTAGGGAGGACAGGGGAGGACCCTACGAGCAGTACTTC.

The chain carries TRBV6-1 and TRBJ1-6; the match to TRBD1 covers 9 bases. The CDR3 sequence is 15 residues long. V was clipped by 4 bases and J by 10 bases; unmatched bases: 8. Germline V gives CDR1 MNHNS, CDR2 SASEGT. Here the CDR3 DNA reads TGTGCCAGCAGTGGCGGGACAGGGAGGGAGTCACCCCTCCACTTT. It codes for CASSGGTGRESPLHF.